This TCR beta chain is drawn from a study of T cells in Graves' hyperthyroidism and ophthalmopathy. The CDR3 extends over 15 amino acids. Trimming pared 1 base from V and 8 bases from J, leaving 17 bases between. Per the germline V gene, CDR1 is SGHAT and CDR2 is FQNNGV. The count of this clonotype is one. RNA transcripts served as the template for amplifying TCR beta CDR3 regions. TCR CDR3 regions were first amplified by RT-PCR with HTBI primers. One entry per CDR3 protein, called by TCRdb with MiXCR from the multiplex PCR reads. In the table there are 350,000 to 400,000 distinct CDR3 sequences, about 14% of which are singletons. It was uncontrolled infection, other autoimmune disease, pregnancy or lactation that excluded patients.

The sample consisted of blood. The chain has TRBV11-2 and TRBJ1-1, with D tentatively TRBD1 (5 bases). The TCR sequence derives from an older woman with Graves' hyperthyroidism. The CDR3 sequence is CASSLVGVGGGEAFF. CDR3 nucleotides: TGTGCCAGCAGCTTAGTAGGAGTGGGTGGGGGAGAAGCTTTCTTT.